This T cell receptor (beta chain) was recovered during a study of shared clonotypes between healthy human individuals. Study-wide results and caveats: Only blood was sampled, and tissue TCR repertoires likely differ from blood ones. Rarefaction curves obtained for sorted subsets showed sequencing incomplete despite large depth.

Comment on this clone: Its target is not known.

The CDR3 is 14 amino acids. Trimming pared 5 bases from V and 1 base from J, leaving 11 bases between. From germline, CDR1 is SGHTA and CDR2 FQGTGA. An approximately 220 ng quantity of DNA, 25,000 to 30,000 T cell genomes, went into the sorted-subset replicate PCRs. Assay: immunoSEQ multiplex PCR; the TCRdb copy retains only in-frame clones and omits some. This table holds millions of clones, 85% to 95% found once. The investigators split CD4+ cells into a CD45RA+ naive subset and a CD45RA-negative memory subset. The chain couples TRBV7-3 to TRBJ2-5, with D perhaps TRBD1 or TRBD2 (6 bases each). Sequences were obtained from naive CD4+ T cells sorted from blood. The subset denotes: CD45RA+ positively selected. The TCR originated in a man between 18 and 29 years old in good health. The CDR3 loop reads CASSRSGAQETQYF. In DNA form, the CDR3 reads TGTGCCAGCAGCCGCTCGGGGGCCCAAGAGACCCAGTACTTC.